This TCR beta chain derives from a study of shared clonotypes between healthy human individuals. Study-wide context: Donors consisted of two women and three men between 18 and 49. Study results and caveats: On the whole, naive subsets had larger estimated richness than memory subsets had. Represented genetic and exposure-history diversity was restricted by having few donors.

Clones were read by immunoSEQ multiplex PCR, and TCRdb kept only the in-frame ones, dropping some. The sample lists roughly 2 million clones, about 95% occurring once. A note on this clone: The antigen is unknown.

Germline V lookup: CDR1 MNHEY, CDR2 SVGAGI. The V end was cut by 4 bases, the J end by 5 bases, with 20 bases between. The CDR3 has 16 residues. V gene TRBV6-5 combines with J gene TRBJ2-5; possibly TRBD1 for D (6 bases). This receptor was identified in a man younger than 35 in good health. The specimen was naive CD4+ T cells sorted from blood. Subset: CD45RA+ positively selected. The CDR3 DNA is TGTGCCAGCAGTTCCCTCCCAGGGGCGATGAGGGAGACCCAGTACTTC. Protein: CASSSLPGAMRETQYF.